This T cell receptor beta chain was obtained from a study of blood T cell repertoires in COVID-19. Looking at the study overall: Sites in the United States, Italy and Spain provided acute and convalescent COVID-19 samples. In each case, the material was cDNA or gDNA derived from T cells, B-cell-depleted T cells, or PBMCs.

In the original processing: Amplification with reference gene primers provided the estimates of nucleated cell counts. Produced via immunoSEQ multiplex PCR; TCRdb's table is partial and in-frame only. The D gene and trimming were derived from the DNA, and the V and J assignments and clone size from that table. The table lists 140,000 to 150,000 clones, 87% of them singletons. Germline V gene sequence: CDR1 SGHVS, CDR2 FQNEAQ. V was pared by 1 base and J by 5 bases, with 17 bases between. The CDR3 has 17 residues. The TCR sequence derives from a man aged 45 to 65 who had recovered from COVID-19. Sequences were obtained from peripheral blood. This sequence joins TRBV7-8 and TRBJ2-2; D possibly corresponds to TRBD2 (6 bases). For the CDR3, the DNA is TGTGCCAGCAGCTTAGTACCACCCTCCGCGGGGACCGGGGAGCTGTTTTTT. Amino acids: CASSLVPPSAGTGELFF.